This TCR beta chain originates from a study of T cell changes during pregnancy in multiple sclerosis. Clones were sequenced by immunoSEQ multiplex PCR, and TCRdb holds only the in-frame ones, with some missing. The table lists approximately 48,000 clones, about nine tenths of them singletons. The germline gives CDR1 SGHRS, CDR2 YFSETQ. The CDR3 spans 12 residues. Between the trimmed V and J ends, which lost 4 bases and 7 bases, there was a span of 11 bases. The specimen was CD8+ T cells from peripheral blood mononuclear cells, collected before pregnancy. The genes are TRBV5-1 and TRBJ1-2; D uncertain. The receptor's source is a female donor with multiple sclerosis, enrolled in a pregnancy study. The chain's CDR3 is CASSPEAGGYTF. The CDR3 DNA is TGCGCCAGCAGCCCCGAAGCGGGTGGCTACACCTTC.